The sequence of this TCR beta chain was determined in a study of T cell changes during pregnancy in multiple sclerosis. Generated by immunoSEQ multiplex PCR, the TCRdb table keeps only in-frame clones and is missing some. Of more than 35,000 clones listed, 80% to 95% are singletons. There are 18 residues in the CDR3. The trim removed 0 bases at V and 8 bases at J, leaving 20 bases unmatched. CDR1 is SGHRS, CDR2 YFSETQ, per germline. The starting material was CD8+ T cells from peripheral blood mononuclear cells, obtained after pregnancy. This TCR was recovered from a female donor with multiple sclerosis, enrolled in a pregnancy study. V is TRBV5-1 and J is TRBJ2-7; 7 positions match TRBD2. For the CDR3, the DNA is TGCGCCAGCAGCTTGGCCAGTTGGGGAGGGCACGAATTCGACCAGCAGTACTTC. It yields the protein CASSLASWGGHEFDQQYF.